The clone carrying this T cell receptor beta chain was detected many times. Its antigen is not known. The source of the sample is a study of Graves' ophthalmopathy and Graves' hyperthyroidism. As for the study in general: Peripheral blood was gathered at the point of initial diagnosis, before any treatment started. Regarding the study as a whole: Discrimination between ophthalmopathy and stable hyperthyroidism by a 13-signature model showed roughly 85% sensitivity and roughly 81% specificity.

Transcripts of RNA were the source for amplifying TCR beta CDR3 regions. A first-round RT-PCR used HTBI primers, followed by a second-round multiplex PCR. A single record per CDR3 protein comes from TCRdb applying MiXCR to the multiplex PCR reads. The table shows around 660,000 distinct CDR3 sequences, with roughly 41% occurring only once. The sequence derives from an adult man with Graves' ophthalmopathy. Sequenced sample: peripheral blood.

CDR3 nucleotide sequence: TGTGCCAGTAGTTACGGGACAGCACTTTCCTACGAGCAGTACTTC. Translated, it gives CASSYGTALSYEQYF. The V gene is TRBV19, the J gene TRBJ2-7, with 7 bases identical to TRBD1. The CDR3 extends over 15 amino acids. Germline loops: CDR1 LNHDA, CDR2 SQIVND (reference sequence). J was trimmed by 1 base and V by 5 bases; bases with no gene match: 8.